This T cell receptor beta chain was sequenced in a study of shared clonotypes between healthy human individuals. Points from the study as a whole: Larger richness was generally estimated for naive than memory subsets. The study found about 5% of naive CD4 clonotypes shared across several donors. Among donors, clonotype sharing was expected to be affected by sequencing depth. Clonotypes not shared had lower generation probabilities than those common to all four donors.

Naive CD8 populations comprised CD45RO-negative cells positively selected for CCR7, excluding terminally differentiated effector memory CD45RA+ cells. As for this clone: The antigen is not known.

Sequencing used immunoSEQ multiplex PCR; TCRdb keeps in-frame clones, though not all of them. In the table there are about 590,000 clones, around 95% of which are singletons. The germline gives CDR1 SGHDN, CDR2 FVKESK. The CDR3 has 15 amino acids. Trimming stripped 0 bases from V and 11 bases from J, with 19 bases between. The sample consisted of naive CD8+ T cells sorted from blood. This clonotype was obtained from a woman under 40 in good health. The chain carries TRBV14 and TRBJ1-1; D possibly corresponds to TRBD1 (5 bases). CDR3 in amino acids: CASSQERTPPAGAFF. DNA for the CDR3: TGTGCCAGCAGCCAAGAAAGGACACCCCCCGCCGGGGCTTTCTTT.